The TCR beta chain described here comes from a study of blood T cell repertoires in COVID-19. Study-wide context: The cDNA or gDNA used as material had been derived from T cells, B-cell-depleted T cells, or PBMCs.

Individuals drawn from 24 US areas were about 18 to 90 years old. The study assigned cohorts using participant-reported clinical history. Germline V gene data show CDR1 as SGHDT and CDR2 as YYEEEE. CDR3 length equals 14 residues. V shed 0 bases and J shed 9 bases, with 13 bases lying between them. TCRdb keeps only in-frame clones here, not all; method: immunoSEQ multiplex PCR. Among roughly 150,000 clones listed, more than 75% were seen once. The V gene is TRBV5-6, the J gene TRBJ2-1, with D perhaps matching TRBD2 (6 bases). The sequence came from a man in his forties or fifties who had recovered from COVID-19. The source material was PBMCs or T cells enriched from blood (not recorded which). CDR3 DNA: TGTGCCAGCAGCTTGGTTGGAGGGAATCCTGAGCAGTTCTTC. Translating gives CASSLVGGNPEQFF. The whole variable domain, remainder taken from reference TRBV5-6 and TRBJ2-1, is DAGVTQSPTHLIKTRGQQVTLRCSPKSGHDTVSWYQQALGQGPQFIFQYYEEEERQRGNFPDRFSGHQFPNYSSELNVNALLLGDSALYLCASSLVGGNPEQFFGPGTRLTVL.